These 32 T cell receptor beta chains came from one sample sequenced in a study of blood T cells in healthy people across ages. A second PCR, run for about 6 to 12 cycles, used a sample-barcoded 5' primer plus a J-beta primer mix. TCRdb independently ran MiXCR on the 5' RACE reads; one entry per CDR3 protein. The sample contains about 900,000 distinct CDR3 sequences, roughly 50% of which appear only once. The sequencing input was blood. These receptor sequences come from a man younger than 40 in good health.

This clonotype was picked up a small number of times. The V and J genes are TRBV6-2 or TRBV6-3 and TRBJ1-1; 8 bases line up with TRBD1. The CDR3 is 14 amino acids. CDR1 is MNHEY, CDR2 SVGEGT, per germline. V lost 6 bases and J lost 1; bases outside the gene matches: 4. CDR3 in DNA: TGTGCCAGCAGGAGGACAGGGCGGAACACTGAAGCTTTCTTT. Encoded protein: CASRRTGRNTEAFF.

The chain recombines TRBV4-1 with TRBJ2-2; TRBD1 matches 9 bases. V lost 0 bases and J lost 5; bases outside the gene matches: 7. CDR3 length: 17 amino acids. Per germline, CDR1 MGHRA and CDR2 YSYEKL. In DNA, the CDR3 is TGCGCCAGCAGCCAAGATCTCGACAGGGGGAATACCGGGGAGCTGTTTTTT. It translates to CASSQDLDRGNTGELFF.

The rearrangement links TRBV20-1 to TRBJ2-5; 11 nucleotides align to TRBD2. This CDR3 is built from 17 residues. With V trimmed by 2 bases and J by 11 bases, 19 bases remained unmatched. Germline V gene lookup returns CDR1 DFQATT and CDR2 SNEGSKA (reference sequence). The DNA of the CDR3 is TGCAGTGCTAGATTAGGTCTAGCGGGGGGAATGCTACAAGAGCAGTACTTC. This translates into CSARLGLAGGMLQEQYF.

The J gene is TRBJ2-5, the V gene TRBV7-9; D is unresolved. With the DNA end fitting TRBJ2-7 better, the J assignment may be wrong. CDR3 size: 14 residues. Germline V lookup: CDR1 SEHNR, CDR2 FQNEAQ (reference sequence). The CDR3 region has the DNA TGTGCCAGCAGCCCACCGGACCATACCTACGAGCAGTACTTC. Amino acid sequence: CASSPPDHTYEQYF.

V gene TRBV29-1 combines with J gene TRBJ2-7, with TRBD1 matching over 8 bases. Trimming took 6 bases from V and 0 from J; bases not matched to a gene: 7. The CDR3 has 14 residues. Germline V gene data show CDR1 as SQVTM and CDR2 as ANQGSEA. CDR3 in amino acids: CSVDGTGNSYEQYF. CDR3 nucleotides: TGCAGCGTCGACGGGACAGGCAACTCCTACGAGCAGTACTTC.

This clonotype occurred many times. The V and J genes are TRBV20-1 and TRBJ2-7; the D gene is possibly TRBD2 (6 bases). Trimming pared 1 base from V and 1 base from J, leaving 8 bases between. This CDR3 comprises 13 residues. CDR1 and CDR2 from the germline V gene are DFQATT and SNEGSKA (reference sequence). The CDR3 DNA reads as TGCAGTGCTAGAGGGGGAGGATCCTACGAGCAGTACTTC. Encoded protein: CSARGGGSYEQYF.

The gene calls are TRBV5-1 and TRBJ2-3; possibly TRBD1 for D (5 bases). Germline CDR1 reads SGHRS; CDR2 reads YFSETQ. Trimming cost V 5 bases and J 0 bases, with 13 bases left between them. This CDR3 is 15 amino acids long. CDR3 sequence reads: CASRTRQGSTDTQYF. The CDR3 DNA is TGCGCCAGCAGGACCCGTCAGGGCAGCACAGATACGCAGTATTTT.

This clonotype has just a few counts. The DNA for the CDR3 is TGTGCCAGCAGCGGACAGGGCCGCGAAAAACTGTTTTTT. As protein: CASSGQGREKLFF. This chain connects TRBV28 to TRBJ1-4; TRBD1 matches 8 bases. The germline gives CDR1 MDHEN, CDR2 SYDVKM. V shed 6 bases, J shed 8 bases, and the junction held 5 bases outside the gene matches. This CDR3 comprises 13 residues. Variable domain in full (rest from reference TRBV28 and TRBJ1-4): DVKVTQSSRYLVKRTGEKVFLECVQDMDHENMFWYRQDPGLGLRLIYFSYDVKMKEKGDIPEGYSVSREKKERFSLILESASTNQTSMYLCASSGQGREKLFFGSGTQLSVL.

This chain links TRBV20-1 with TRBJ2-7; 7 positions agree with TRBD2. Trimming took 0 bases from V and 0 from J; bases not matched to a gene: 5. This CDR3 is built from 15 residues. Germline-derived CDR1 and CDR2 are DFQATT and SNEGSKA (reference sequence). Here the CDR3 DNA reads TGCAGTGCTAGAGATTTGCGGGGGAGCTCCTACGAGCAGTACTTC. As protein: CSARDLRGSSYEQYF.

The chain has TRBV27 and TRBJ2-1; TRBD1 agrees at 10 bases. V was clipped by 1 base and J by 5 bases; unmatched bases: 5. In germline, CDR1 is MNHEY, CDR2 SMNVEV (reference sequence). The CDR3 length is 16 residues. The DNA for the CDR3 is TGTGCCAGCAGTTTATGGGGGACAGGGGCTAACAATGAGCAGTTCTTC. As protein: CASSLWGTGANNEQFF.

CDR3 in DNA: TGCAGCGTTGACCTCAGGGGGTACGAGCAGTACTTC. Protein product: CSVDLRGYEQYF. The V and J genes are TRBV29-1 and TRBJ2-7; 7 nucleotides agree with TRBD1. After removal of 3 bases from V and 4 bases from J, the junction contained 3 bases not matched to a gene. In germline, CDR1 is SQVTM, CDR2 ANQGSEA. This CDR3 region has 12 residues.

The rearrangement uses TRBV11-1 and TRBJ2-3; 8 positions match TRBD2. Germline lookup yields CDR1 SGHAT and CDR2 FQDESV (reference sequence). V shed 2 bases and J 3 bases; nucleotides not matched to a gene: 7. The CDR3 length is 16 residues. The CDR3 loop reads CASSLRLAIETDTQYF. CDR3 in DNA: TGTGCCAGCAGCTTACGACTAGCGATAGAGACAGATACGCAGTATTTT.

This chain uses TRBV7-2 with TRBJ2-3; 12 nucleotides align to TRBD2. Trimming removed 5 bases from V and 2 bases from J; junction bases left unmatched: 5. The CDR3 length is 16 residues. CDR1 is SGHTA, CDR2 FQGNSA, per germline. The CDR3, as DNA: TGTGCCAGCAGCCAACTAGCGGGGGGCGTCACAGATACGCAGTATTTT. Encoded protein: CASSQLAGGVTDTQYF.

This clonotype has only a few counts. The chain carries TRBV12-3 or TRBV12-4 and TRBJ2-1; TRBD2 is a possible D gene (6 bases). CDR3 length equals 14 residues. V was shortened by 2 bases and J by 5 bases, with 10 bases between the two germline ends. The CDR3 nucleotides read TGTGCCAGCAGTTTAAGGCGGGGAGACAATGAGCAGTTCTTC. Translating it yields CASSLRRGDNEQFF.

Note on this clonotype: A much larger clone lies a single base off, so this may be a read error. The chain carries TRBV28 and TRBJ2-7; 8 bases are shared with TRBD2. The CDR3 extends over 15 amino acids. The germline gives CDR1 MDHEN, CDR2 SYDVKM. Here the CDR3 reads CANSQLTSANYEQYF. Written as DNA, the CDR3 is TGTGCCAACAGTCAATTGACTAGCGCTAACTACGAGCAGTACTTC.

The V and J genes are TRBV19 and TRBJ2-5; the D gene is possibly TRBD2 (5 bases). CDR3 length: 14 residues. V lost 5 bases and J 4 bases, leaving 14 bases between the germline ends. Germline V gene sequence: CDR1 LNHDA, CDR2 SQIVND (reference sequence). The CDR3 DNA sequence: TGTGCCAGTAGTCCGAGAGGGAGTGTAGAGACCCAGTACTTC. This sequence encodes CASSPRGSVETQYF.

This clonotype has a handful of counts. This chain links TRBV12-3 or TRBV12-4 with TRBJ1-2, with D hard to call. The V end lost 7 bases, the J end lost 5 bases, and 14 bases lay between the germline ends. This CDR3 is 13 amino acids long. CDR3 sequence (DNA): TGTGCCAGCACCCACCGCCCGCTTTATGGCTACACCTTC. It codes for CASTHRPLYGYTF.

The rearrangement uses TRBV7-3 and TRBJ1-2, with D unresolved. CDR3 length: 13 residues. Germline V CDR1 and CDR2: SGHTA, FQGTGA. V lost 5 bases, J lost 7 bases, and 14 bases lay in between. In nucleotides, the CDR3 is TGTGCCAGCAGCCTTCTGGGTCGGGGTGGCTACACCTTC. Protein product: CASSLLGRGGYTF.

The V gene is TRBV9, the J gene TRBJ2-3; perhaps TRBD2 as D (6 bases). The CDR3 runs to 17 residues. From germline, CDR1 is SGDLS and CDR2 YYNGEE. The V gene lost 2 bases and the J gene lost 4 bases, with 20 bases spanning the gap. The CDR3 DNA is TGTGCCAGCAGCGTCACCCAACCCGGGAGAAACCCAGATACGCAGTATTTT. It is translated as CASSVTQPGRNPDTQYF.

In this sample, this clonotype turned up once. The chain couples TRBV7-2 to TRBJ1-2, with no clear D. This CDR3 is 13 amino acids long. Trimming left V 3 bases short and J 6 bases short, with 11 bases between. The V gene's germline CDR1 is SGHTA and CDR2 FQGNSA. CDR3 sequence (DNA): TGTGCCAGCAGCTTGAGATACCTTGATGGCTACACCTTC. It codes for CASSLRYLDGYTF.

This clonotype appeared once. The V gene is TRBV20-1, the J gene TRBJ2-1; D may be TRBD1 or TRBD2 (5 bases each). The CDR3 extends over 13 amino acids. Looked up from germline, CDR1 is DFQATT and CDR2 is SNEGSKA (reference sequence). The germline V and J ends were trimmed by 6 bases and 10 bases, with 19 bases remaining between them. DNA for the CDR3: TGCAGTGCACCGGGACCCTCAATTCGGGAGCAGTTCTTC. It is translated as CSAPGPSIREQFF.

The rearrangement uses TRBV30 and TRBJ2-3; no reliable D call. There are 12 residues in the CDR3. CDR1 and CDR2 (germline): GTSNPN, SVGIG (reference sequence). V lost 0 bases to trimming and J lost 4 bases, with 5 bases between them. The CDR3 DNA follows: TGTGCCTGGAGTGTACGAGCAGATACGCAGTATTTT. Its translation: CAWSVRADTQYF.

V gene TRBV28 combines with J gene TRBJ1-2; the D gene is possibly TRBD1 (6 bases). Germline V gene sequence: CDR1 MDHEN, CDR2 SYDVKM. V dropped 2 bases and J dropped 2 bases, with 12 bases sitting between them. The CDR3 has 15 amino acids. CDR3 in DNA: TGTGCCAGCAGTTTACCGTCAGGGGAGAACTATGGCTACACCTTC. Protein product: CASSLPSGENYGYTF.

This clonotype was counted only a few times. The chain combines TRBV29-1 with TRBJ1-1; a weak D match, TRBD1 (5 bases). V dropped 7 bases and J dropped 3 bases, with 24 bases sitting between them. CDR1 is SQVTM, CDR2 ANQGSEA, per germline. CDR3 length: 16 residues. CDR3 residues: CSALGSSVDRHTEAFF. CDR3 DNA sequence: TGCAGCGCCTTAGGTTCTTCGGTCGACAGACACACTGAAGCTTTCTTT.

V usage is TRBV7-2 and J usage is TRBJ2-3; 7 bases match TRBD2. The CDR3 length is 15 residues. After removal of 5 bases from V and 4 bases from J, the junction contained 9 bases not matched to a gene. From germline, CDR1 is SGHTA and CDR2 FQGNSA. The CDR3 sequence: CASSRRLGGADTQYF. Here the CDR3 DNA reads TGTGCCAGCAGCCGCAGGTTGGGGGGGGCAGATACGCAGTATTTT.

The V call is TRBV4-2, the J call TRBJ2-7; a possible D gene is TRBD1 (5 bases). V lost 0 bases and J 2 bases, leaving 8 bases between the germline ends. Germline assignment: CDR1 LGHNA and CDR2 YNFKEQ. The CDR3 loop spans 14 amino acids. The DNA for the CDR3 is TGTGCCAGCAGCCAAGAGGACACCACCTACGAGCAGTACTTC. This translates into CASSQEDTTYEQYF.

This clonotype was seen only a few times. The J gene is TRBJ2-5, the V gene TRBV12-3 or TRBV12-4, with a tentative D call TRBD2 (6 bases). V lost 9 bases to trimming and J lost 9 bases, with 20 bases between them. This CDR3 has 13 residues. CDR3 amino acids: CASDVGQGTSQYF. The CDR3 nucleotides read TGTGCCAGTGACGTCGGACAAGGGACTTCCCAGTACTTC.

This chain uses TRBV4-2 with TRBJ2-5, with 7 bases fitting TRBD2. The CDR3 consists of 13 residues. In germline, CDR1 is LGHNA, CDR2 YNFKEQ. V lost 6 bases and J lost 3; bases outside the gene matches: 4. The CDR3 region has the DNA TGTGCCAGCAGGGGAAGCGGGAAAGAGACCCAGTACTTC. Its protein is CASRGSGKETQYF.

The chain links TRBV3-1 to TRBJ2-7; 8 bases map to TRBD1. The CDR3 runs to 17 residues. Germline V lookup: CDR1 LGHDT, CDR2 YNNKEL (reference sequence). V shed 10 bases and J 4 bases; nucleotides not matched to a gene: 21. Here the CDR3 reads CAIATGAGPPSYYEQYF. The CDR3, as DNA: TGTGCCATTGCGACAGGGGCAGGGCCTCCATCTTATTACGAGCAGTACTTC.

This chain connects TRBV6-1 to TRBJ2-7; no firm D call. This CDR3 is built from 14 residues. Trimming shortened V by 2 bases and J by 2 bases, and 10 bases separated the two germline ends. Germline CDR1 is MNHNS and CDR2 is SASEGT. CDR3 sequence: CASSEMVETYEQYF. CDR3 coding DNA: TGTGCCAGCAGTGAAATGGTGGAAACCTACGAGCAGTACTTC.

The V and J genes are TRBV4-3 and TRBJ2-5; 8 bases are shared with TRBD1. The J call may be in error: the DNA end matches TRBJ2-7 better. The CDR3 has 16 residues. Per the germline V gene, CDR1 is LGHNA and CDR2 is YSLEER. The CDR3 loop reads CASSQTRRTGFHEQYF. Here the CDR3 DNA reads TGCGCCAGCAGCCAAACCCGCCGGACAGGGTTCCACGAGCAGTACTTC.

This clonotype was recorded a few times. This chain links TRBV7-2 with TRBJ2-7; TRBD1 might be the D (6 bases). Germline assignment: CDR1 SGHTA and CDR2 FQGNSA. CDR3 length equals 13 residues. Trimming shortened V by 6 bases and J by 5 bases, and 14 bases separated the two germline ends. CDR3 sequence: CASRPPTGNEQYF. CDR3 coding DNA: TGTGCCAGCAGGCCACCTACAGGGAACGAGCAGTACTTC.